This T cell receptor beta chain stems from a study of T cell changes during pregnancy in multiple sclerosis. TCRdb keeps only in-frame clones here, not all; method: immunoSEQ multiplex PCR. The sample has tens of thousands of clones; approximately 94% are singletons. In germline, CDR1 is LNHDA, CDR2 SQIVND (reference sequence). The V end lost 4 bases, the J end lost 7 bases, and 11 bases lay between the germline ends. This CDR3 has 12 residues. This chain joins TRBV19 and TRBJ2-7; D not resolved. The starting material was CD4+ T cells from peripheral blood mononuclear cells, obtained before pregnancy. The origin of this receptor is a female donor with multiple sclerosis, enrolled in a pregnancy study. CDR3: CASSRPPGEQYF. The CDR3 bases are TGTGCCAGTAGTAGGCCTCCCGGGGAGCAGTACTTC.